A single sample gave rise to the 15 T cell receptor beta chains below, sequenced in a study of blood T cell repertoires in COVID-19 (TCRdb year 2020). Library creation used the immunoSEQ multiplex PCR assay. Here the immuneACCESS table is served through TCRdb, limited to in-frame sequences with V and J called. Missing clones are a known gap in these copies; in checked studies unresolved V genes cover under half, and the rest lacks a known reason. Here the sample has about 190,000 clones; 86% occur a single time. The ten largest clonotypes hold roughly 8.7% of the sample. The material sequenced was PBMCs or T cells enriched from blood (not recorded which). These receptors were obtained from a woman aged 25 to 39 who had recovered from COVID-19.

The CDR3 region is CASSPGTGTPTDTQYF. CDR3 nucleotide sequence: TGTGCCAGCAGCCCCGGGACAGGGACCCCCACAGATACGCAGTATTTT. This chain connects TRBV7-9 to TRBJ2-3; the match to TRBD1 covers 9 bases. CDR3 length equals 16 residues. Trimming cost V 5 bases and J 2 bases; bases outside gene matches: 8. The germline V gene has CDR1 SEHNR and CDR2 FQNEAQ (reference sequence). The full variable domain, its missing parts supplied by reference TRBV7-9 and TRBJ2-3, is DTGVSQNPRHKITKRGQNVTFRCDPISEHNRLYWYRQTLGQGPEFLTYFQNEAQLEKSRLLSDRFSAERPKGSFSTLEIQRTEQGDSAMYLCASSPGTGTPTDTQYFGPGTRLTVL.

The V and J genes are TRBV5-1 and TRBJ1-1; no reliable D call. Trimming pared 3 bases from V and 0 bases from J, leaving 12 bases between. CDR1 SGHRS and CDR2 YFSETQ come from the germline V gene. The CDR3 is 15 amino acids. This CDR3 is CASSYDGMMNTEAFF. CDR3 nucleotide sequence: TGCGCCAGCAGCTATGACGGGATGATGAACACTGAAGCTTTCTTT. The whole variable domain, remainder taken from reference TRBV5-1 and TRBJ1-1, is KAGVTQTPRYLIKTRGQQVTLSCSPISGHRSVSWYQQTPGQGLQFLFEYFSETQRNKGNFPGRFSGRQFSNSRSEMNVSTLELGDSALYLCASSYDGMMNTEAFFGQGTRLTVV.

This chain connects TRBV30 to TRBJ2-5; 10 bases line up with TRBD2. J gave up 1 base and V 3 bases, and 2 bases lay outside the gene matches. Germline-derived CDR1 and CDR2 are GTSNPN and SVGIG (reference sequence). This CDR3 spans 14 amino acids. The CDR3 region is CAWRAGGAQETQYF. The CDR3 bases are TGTGCCTGGAGAGCGGGAGGGGCCCAAGAGACCCAGTACTTC.

J is TRBJ2-6 and V is TRBV19; 8 bases map to TRBD1. Unmatched junction bases numbered 7, after V lost 6 bases and J lost 0 bases. CDR1 and CDR2 from the germline V gene are LNHDA and SQIVND (reference sequence). The CDR3 is 17 residues long. The CDR3 sequence is CASSPGQAPSGANVLTF. CDR3 coding DNA: TGTGCCAGTAGCCCGGGACAGGCCCCCTCTGGGGCCAACGTCCTGACTTTC.

This chain connects TRBV3-1 (or the pseudogene TRBV3-2) to TRBJ2-1; D perhaps matches TRBD1 (6 bases). Trimming removed 2 bases at V and 5 bases at J, with 7 bases between. From germline, CDR1 is LGHDT and CDR2 YNNKEL (reference sequence). The CDR3 contains 13 residues. The CDR3: CASSQPGDNEQFF. In nucleotides, the CDR3 is TGTGCCAGCAGCCAACCAGGGGACAATGAGCAGTTCTTC.

The chain employs TRBV27 and TRBJ1-1; no reliable D call. This CDR3 contains 14 residues. The germline V and J ends were trimmed by 3 bases and 4 bases, with 12 bases remaining between them. Germline CDR1 is MNHEY and CDR2 is SMNVEV (reference sequence). This chain's CDR3 is CASSFGRAGTEAFF. For the CDR3, the DNA is TGTGCCAGCAGTTTTGGCCGAGCGGGCACTGAAGCTTTCTTT.

The gene calls are TRBV30 and TRBJ1-2, with 7 bases fitting TRBD1. This CDR3 comprises 13 residues. The J segment lost 6 bases and the V segment lost 2 bases, leaving 6 bases of the junction unmatched. Looked up from germline, CDR1 is GTSNPN and CDR2 is SVGIG (reference sequence). The CDR3 sequence is CAWSQPGGNGYTF. CDR3 nucleotide sequence: TGTGCCTGGAGTCAACCAGGGGGGAATGGCTACACCTTC.

This clone was picked up one time. V gene TRBV28 combines with J gene TRBJ1-2, with TRBD1 as a possible D gene (5 bases). CDR3 length: 12 amino acids. Germline-derived CDR1 and CDR2 are MDHEN and SYDVKM. V lost 3 bases and J lost 6, with 8 bases in between. In DNA form, the CDR3 reads TGTGCCAGCAGTTTCGGGACTCATGGCTACACCTTC. Its translation is CASSFGTHGYTF.

This chain connects TRBV7-8 to TRBJ2-7; perhaps TRBD2 as D (5 bases). Trimming cost V 1 base and J 5 bases, with 9 bases left between them. The CDR3 loop spans 13 amino acids. CDR1 is SGHVS, CDR2 FQNEAQ, per germline. In DNA form, the CDR3 reads TGTGCCAGCAGCTTAGTTATCGGGAACGAGCAGTACTTC. Protein product: CASSLVIGNEQYF.

The chain recombines TRBV7-9 with TRBJ2-7, with D possibly being TRBD2 (6 bases). Deletions cut 3 bases from V and 3 bases from J, with 15 bases between. Germline values: CDR1 SEHNR, CDR2 FQNEAQ (reference sequence). CDR3 size: 15 residues. The CDR3 sequence is CASSLGGASFYEQYF. CDR3 in DNA: TGTGCCAGCAGCTTGGGGGGAGCGTCTTTCTACGAGCAGTACTTC.

The chain is built from TRBV19 and TRBJ2-1; D is ambiguous. The CDR3 runs 19 residues. The V end was cut by 0 bases, the J end by 8 bases, with 26 bases between. The germline V gene has CDR1 LNHDA and CDR2 SQIVND (reference sequence). The CDR3 nucleotides read TGTGCCAGTAGTATAGATCTATTTGGTGACAAGAAAGTCCCCGATGAGCAGTTCTTC. It yields the protein CASSIDLFGDKKVPDEQFF.

The chain uses TRBV18 and TRBJ1-2; no clear D. Germline CDR1 KGHSH, CDR2 LQKENI. The germline V and J ends were trimmed by 0 bases and 0 bases, with 8 bases remaining between them. There are 15 residues in the CDR3. The CDR3 bases are TGTGCCAGCTCACCACCGTCTCGAGCTAACTATGGCTACACCTTC. Translating it yields CASSPPSRANYGYTF.

V and J are TRBV19 and TRBJ2-3, with TRBD2 matching 11 bases. J was trimmed by 0 bases and V by 7 bases; bases with no gene match: 12. The CDR3 loop spans 18 amino acids. The germline V gene encodes CDR1 LNHDA and CDR2 SQIVND (reference sequence). The CDR3 here is CASTGLAGGTRSTDTQYF. The CDR3 DNA reads TGTGCCAGTACCGGGCTAGCGGGAGGAACGAGGAGCACAGATACGCAGTATTTT.

The chain joins TRBV7-9 to TRBJ2-2; 9 positions agree with TRBD2. V lost 3 bases to trimming and J lost 3 bases; unmatched junction nucleotides: 8. The CDR3 has 17 amino acids. Germline CDR1 SEHNR, CDR2 FQNEAQ (reference sequence). The CDR3 spells CASSLPLAGVDTGELFF. The CDR3 region has the DNA TGTGCCAGCAGCTTGCCCTTAGCGGGAGTCGACACCGGGGAGCTGTTTTTT.

The chain employs TRBV3-1 (or the pseudogene TRBV3-2) and TRBJ2-7, with D possibly TRBD1 on 6 matching bases. V was shortened by 0 bases and J by 2 bases, with 14 bases between the two germline ends. Germline lookup yields CDR1 LGHDT and CDR2 YNNKEL (reference sequence). The CDR3 runs to 16 residues. The chain's CDR3 is CASSQDFGTSTYEQYF. CDR3 in DNA: TGTGCCAGCAGCCAAGACTTCGGGACATCCACCTACGAGCAGTACTTC.